This T cell receptor (beta chain) was profiled in a study of blood T cell repertoires in COVID-19. Across the study: In each case, the material was cDNA or gDNA derived from T cells, B-cell-depleted T cells, or PBMCs.

Adults between about 18 and 95 years of age took part from 24 US areas. A case of COVID-19 had been met by exposed participants within 2 weeks before study entry. Germline CDR1 reads MNHEY; CDR2 reads SMNVEV (reference sequence). V was pared by 4 bases and J by 5 bases, with 12 bases of the junction left unmatched. The CDR3 consists of 17 residues. TCRdb's copy holds only in-frame clones and misses some; the assay was immunoSEQ multiplex PCR. Of roughly 140,000 clones listed, more than 80% are singletons. The chain carries TRBV27 and TRBJ2-7; TRBD2 matches 12 bases. The sample comprised PBMCs or T cells enriched from blood (not recorded which). The source is a woman younger than 30 who had been exposed to COVID-19. The CDR3 here is CASSSPAPTSGSNEQYF. The CDR3, as DNA: TGTGCCAGCAGTTCACCCGCCCCGACTAGCGGGAGCAACGAGCAGTACTTC.